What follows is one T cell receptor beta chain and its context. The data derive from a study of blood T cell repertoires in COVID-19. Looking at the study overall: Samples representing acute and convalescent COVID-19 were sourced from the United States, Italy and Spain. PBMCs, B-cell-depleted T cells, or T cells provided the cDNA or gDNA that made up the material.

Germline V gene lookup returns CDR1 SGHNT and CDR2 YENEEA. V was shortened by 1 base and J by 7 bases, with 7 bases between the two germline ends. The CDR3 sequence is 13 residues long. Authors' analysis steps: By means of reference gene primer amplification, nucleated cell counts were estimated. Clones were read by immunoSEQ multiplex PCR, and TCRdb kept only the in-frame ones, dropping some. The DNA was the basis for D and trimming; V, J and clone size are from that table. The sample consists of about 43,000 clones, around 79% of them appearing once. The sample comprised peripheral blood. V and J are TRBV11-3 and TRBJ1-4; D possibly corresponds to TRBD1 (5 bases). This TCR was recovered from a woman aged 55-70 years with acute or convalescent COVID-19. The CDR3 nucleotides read TGTGCCAGCAGCTTAGCGGGGGGTGAAAAACTGTTTTTT. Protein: CASSLAGGEKLFF.